This is a list of T cell receptor beta chains from one sample in a study of cytomegalovirus exposure and HLA in healthy donors. Clones were sequenced by immunoSEQ multiplex PCR, and TCRdb holds only the in-frame ones, with some missing. This listing includes tens of thousands of clones. Sequenced: PBMCs. These receptors all stem from a woman aged 60-70 years in good health and CMV-seronegative. Both conserved end residues are part of each CDR3.

V	J	CDR3
TRBV6-1	TRBJ1-2	CASSEIQGARRTF
TRBV28	TRBJ2-7	CASSFFPGVEQYF
TRBV4-2	TRBJ1-2	CASSQVGGNYGYTF
TRBV18	TRBJ2-5	CASSGQGAGQETQYF
TRBV4-2	TRBJ2-1	CASSQEPTSYNEQFF
TRBV28	TRBJ1-5	CASGYGQGAIQPQHF
TRBV15	TRBJ1-1	CATSRSPTGNTEAFF
TRBV5-6	TRBJ1-3	CASSSGGGFFTIYF
TRBV7-2	TRBJ2-5	CASSLVLAGRETQYF
TRBV5-1	TRBJ1-6	CASSLEQVNSPLHF
TRBV7-3	TRBJ2-1	CASSLNGARELEQFF
TRBV5-3	TRBJ2-1	CARSFCNPSERNRSYNEQFF
TRBV4-3	TRBJ1-1	CASSQDRTTSEAFF
TRBV6-5	TRBJ2-2	CASSYGTGGYTGELFF
TRBV5-1	TRBJ1-3	CASSLSGGNTIYF
TRBV9	TRBJ2-2	CASSVEYRGGELFF
TRBV15	TRBJ2-1	CATSQGQNPYNEQFF
TRBV6-1	TRBJ2-1	CASSEWTSDYNEQFF
TRBV7-9	TRBJ2-5	CASSLTAYSRQETQYF
TRBV5-1	TRBJ2-3	CASCRDTPTDTQYF
TRBV6-6	TRBJ1-3	CASTRTGPSGNTIYF
TRBV28	TRBJ2-5	CASSGQVPEQYF
TRBV9	TRBJ2-3	CASSVGEDTQYF
TRBV29-1	TRBJ2-3	CSANREVTDTQYF
TRBV19	TRBJ2-2	CASSTQTNTGELFF
TRBV11-2	TRBJ2-3	CASSLQLAESTDTQYF
TRBV13	TRBJ2-5	CASSLEGGARGETQYF
TRBV28	TRBJ2-7	CASRAVIYEQYF
TRBV28	TRBJ1-1	CASRGTGRTEAFF
TRBV10-3	TRBJ1-6	CAISDSRVGGNSPLHF
TRBV2	TRBJ2-3	CASSAMGPPTDTQYF
TRBV6-5	TRBJ1-2	CAIKGAEGYTF
TRBV5-1	TRBJ2-1	CASSGTSGLTHEQFF
TRBV30	TRBJ2-5	CAWSLAGVGETQYF
TRBV19	TRBJ2-7	CASSIEMTSGTPYEQYF
TRBV6-1	TRBJ1-2	CASTVQGLQNYGYTF
TRBV28	TRBJ1-1	CASSVQGWRTEAFF
TRBV18	TRBJ2-5	CASSVAGHETQYF
TRBV18	TRBJ2-3	CASSRAGTDLTDTQYF
TRBV7-6	TRBJ2-1	CASSTIRTSGRAGSYNEQFF
TRBV5-1	TRBJ1-2	CASRTGEQGNYGYTF
TRBV15	TRBJ1-5	CATSRGGRGRYQPQHF
TRBV15	TRBJ1-5	CATSGGQGAWNQPQHF
TRBV6-5	TRBJ2-7	CASSYGGLGREQYF
TRBV23-1	TRBJ1-2	CASSQKDRGPWGYTF
TRBV30	TRBJ2-2	CASRGGRSGELFF
TRBV28	TRBJ2-1	CASSLGGAGIIPNSYNEQFF
TRBV28	TRBJ1-6	CASGPGQASPLHF
TRBV5-1	TRBJ2-7	CASRPGLAVTYEQYF
TRBV7-9	TRBJ1-5	CASSLDGRANQPQHF
TRBV5-1	TRBJ2-1	CASSPGTGGNNEQFF
TRBV28	TRBJ2-5	CASSTAGQGRETQYF
TRBV19	TRBJ2-1	CASRPSYGSNEQFF
TRBV19	TRBJ2-1	CASSISGTGGKYNEQFF
TRBV29-1	TRBJ2-2	CSVRGTANTGELFF